These 9 T cell receptor beta chains were sequenced from one sample in a study of T-cell reconstitution after alpha-beta-depleted transplantation in children. Unique molecular identifiers were incorporated when the TCRbeta library was constructed. Using its own MiXCR run on the PCR reads, TCRdb lists one record per CDR3 protein. Among around 440,000 distinct CDR3 sequences listed, roughly a tenth were seen once. The sample consisted of PBMCs, taken before TCRalphabeta/CD19-depleted stem cell transplant. These receptors came from a child aged 2-15 years with inherited bone marrow failure, due to receive a stem cell transplant.

This clonotype came up a few times. The chain combines TRBV28 with TRBJ2-7; tentatively, D is TRBD1 (6 bases). This CDR3 spans 15 amino acids. Germline V gives CDR1 MDHEN, CDR2 SYDVKM. Between the trimmed V and J ends, which lost 6 bases and 4 bases, there was a span of 19 bases. The CDR3 DNA reads TGTGCCAGCAGCACAACCCGGGACACTTCGTACGAGCAGTACTTC. It codes for CASSTTRDTSYEQYF.

This clonotype was recorded at least ten times. The V call is TRBV14, the J call TRBJ2-1, with D uncertain. Looked up from germline, CDR1 is SGHDN and CDR2 is FVKESK. V was clipped by 1 base and J by 10 bases, with 14 bases between them. The CDR3 contains 14 residues. The CDR3 nucleotides are TGTGCCAGCAGCCAAGGTTTCTATCTCGGGGAGCAGTTCTTC. Its translation: CASSQGFYLGEQFF. Combining the CDR3 with reference TRBV14 and TRBJ2-1 gives the whole variable domain EAGVTQFPSHSVIEKGQTVTLRCDPISGHDNLYWYRRVMGKEIKFLLHFVKESKQDESGMPNNRFLAERTGGTYSTLKVQPAELEDSGVYFCASSQGFYLGEQFFGPGTRLTVL.

This clonotype came up many times. DNA for the CDR3: TGCGCCAGCAGCCAAGAGGCCGGGACAGGGTACTACGAGCAGTACTTC. This gives the protein CASSQEAGTGYYEQYF. The V gene is TRBV4-3, the J gene TRBJ2-7, with TRBD1 matching over 9 bases. This CDR3 comprises 16 residues. The germline V gene encodes CDR1 LGHNA and CDR2 YSLEER. Trimming removed 0 bases from V and 3 bases from J; junction bases left unmatched: 6.

This clonotype was seen many times. The chain has TRBV11-2 and TRBJ2-3, with 8 bases lining up with TRBD2. Germline V gene sequence: CDR1 SGHAT, CDR2 FQNNGV. The CDR3 loop spans 17 amino acids. After removal of 5 bases from V and 2 bases from J, the junction contained 12 bases not matched to a gene. The chain's CDR3 is CASSLPVSGIFTDTQYF. The CDR3 DNA follows: TGTGCCAGCAGCCTTCCCGTTAGCGGGATTTTCACAGATACGCAGTATTTT.

This clonotype was found many times. CDR3 DNA: TGCGCCAGCAGCTTGGCCCCCGCCGGGACTAGAGAGCAGTTCTTC. The encoded protein is CASSLAPAGTREQFF. The rearrangement joins TRBV5-1 to TRBJ2-1, with 8 nucleotides matching TRBD2. CDR3 length: 15 amino acids. CDR1 and CDR2 (germline): SGHRS, YFSETQ. V shed 0 bases, J shed 10 bases, and the junction held 9 bases outside the gene matches.

At least ten counts were recorded for this clonotype. This sequence joins TRBV24-1 and TRBJ1-1; TRBD1 matches 11 bases. Germline CDR1 KGHDR, CDR2 SFDVKD. The trim removed 7 bases at V and 6 bases at J, leaving 6 bases unmatched. The CDR3 loop spans 14 amino acids. CDR3 loop: CATSPRTGGPEAFF. CDR3 DNA sequence: TGTGCCACCAGCCCAAGGACAGGGGGCCCTGAAGCTTTCTTT.

This chain uses TRBV10-3 with TRBJ1-2; D gene ambiguous. With 2 bases removed from V and 3 bases from J, the gap between germline ends came to 10 bases. From germline, CDR1 is ENHRY and CDR2 SYGVKD. This CDR3 region has 14 residues. The CDR3 nucleotides are TGTGCCATCAGTGAGGAGGGCTGGGACTATGGCTACACCTTC. As protein: CAISEEGWDYGYTF.

The sample holds a few counts of this clonotype. The chain carries TRBV4-3 and TRBJ2-6; 12 nucleotides match TRBD1. Germline CDR1 LGHNA, CDR2 YSLEER. The V segment lost 2 bases and the J segment 4 bases; nucleotides outside the gene matches: 9. The CDR3 length is 19 residues. CDR3 nucleotide sequence: TGCGCCAGCAGCCAAATACCGGGACAGGGGGCCTTCGGGGCCAACGTCCTGACTTTC. Its translation is CASSQIPGQGAFGANVLTF.

This clonotype was observed many times. The chain has TRBV4-1 and TRBJ2-7; the D is unclear. The V gene lost 6 bases and the J gene lost 0 bases, with 15 bases spanning the gap. Germline V gene lookup returns CDR1 MGHRA and CDR2 YSYEKL. CDR3 length: 15 amino acids. The CDR3, as DNA: TGCGCCAGCAGGTCAGGAACGCAAAGCTCCTACGAGCAGTACTTC. This translates into CASRSGTQSSYEQYF.